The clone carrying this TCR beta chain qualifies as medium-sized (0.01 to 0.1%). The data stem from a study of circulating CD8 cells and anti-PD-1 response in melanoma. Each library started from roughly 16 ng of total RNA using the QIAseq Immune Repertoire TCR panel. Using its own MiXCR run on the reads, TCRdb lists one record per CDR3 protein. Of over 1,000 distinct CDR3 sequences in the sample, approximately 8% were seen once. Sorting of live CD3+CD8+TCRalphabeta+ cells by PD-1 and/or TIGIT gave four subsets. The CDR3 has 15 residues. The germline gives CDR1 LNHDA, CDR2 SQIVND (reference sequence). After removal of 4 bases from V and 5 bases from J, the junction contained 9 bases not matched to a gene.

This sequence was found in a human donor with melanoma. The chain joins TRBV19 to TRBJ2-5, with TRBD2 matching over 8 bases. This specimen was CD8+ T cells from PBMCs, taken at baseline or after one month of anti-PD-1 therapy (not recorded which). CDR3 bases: TGTGCCAGTAGTAACCGAGCGGGGGTCGGCGAGACCCAGTACTTC. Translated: CASSNRAGVGETQYF.